Listed below are T cell receptor beta chains from one sample, sequenced in a study of shared clonotypes between healthy human individuals. Generated by immunoSEQ multiplex PCR, the TCRdb table keeps only in-frame clones and is missing some. Counted here are about 610,000 clones, approximately 96% occurring once; the ten biggest clones make up roughly 0.1%. The specimen sequenced was naive CD8+ T cells sorted from blood. The receptors originated from a woman aged 25 to 39 in good health. The CDR3 runs from the conserved cysteine through the conserved F or W. A D gene is named only where the DNA matches it firmly. Some rows have no size entry. The others give once, few or many, or a class for an expanded clone.

NA	TRBV5-1	TRBJ1-1	TRBD1	TGCGCCAGCAGCTTGATCCAGGGGGAATTAGGTGAAGCTTTCTTT	CASSLIQGELGEAFF
NA	TRBV5-6	TRBJ2-3	TRBD2	TGTGCCAGCAGCTTGGGGGCTAGCGGGAGGGCCGGGACAGATACGCAGTATTTT	CASSLGASGRAGTDTQYF
NA	TRBV7-9	TRBJ2-5	TRBD2	TGTGCCAGCAGCTTATTCGGCGGGAGTAAAGAGACCCAGTACTTC	CASSLFGGSKETQYF
NA	TRBV27	TRBJ2-7	NA	TGTGCCAGCAGTTTTGCAGGGGCATCCTACGAGCAGTACTTC	CASSFAGASYEQYF
NA	TRBV4-1	TRBJ2-1	NA	TGCGCCAGCAGCCAAGATCGTCAGCGGGCGAGCAATAATGAGCAGTTCTTC	CASSQDRQRASNNEQFF
NA	TRBV29-1	TRBJ1-2	NA	TGCAGCGTTGAATTACAGGGCAACTATGGCTACACCTTC	CSVELQGNYGYTF
once	TRBV27	TRBJ2-7	NA	TGTGCCAGCAGCGTTGGGACAAGGGCGATAGGCGAGCAGTACTTC	CASSVGTRAIGEQYF
NA	TRBV27	TRBJ1-3	TRBD1	TGTGCCAGCAGTCAGGGACAGGCTTCTGGAAACACCATATATTTT	CASSQGQASGNTIYF
once	TRBV18	TRBJ2-7	TRBD2	TGTGCCAGCTCACCGAGCGGACTAGCGCCCTCCTACGAGCAGTACTTC	CASSPSGLAPSYEQYF
NA	TRBV11-2	TRBJ2-2	NA	TGTGCCAGCAGCCCCCCATCGAGGGAGCTGTTTTTT	CASSPPSRELFF
NA	TRBV5-4	TRBJ2-7	TRBD2	TGTGCCAGCAGCTACTCGGGGGGCGAGCAGTACTTC	CASSYSGGEQYF
NA	TRBV7-9	TRBJ2-3	TRBD2	TGTGCCAGCAGCTTATTAGCGGGATTGGTCGATACGCAGTATTTT	CASSLLAGLVDTQYF
NA	TRBV27	TRBJ2-3	NA	TGTGCCAGCAGTTCCGGACAGACAGATACGCAGTATTTT	CASSSGQTDTQYF
NA	TRBV14	TRBJ1-2	NA	TGTGCCAGCAGCCAAGAAGCAGGTCGGGGTCCCCTTGGCTACACCTTC	CASSQEAGRGPLGYTF
NA	TRBV19	TRBJ2-7	TRBD1	TGTGCCAGTAGCTCCGGGACAGGATCCTACGAGCAGTACTTC	CASSSGTGSYEQYF
once	TRBV13	TRBJ2-7	NA	TGTGCCAGCAGCTTATGGGCCCTCGGCGGGGAGCAGTACTTC	CASSLWALGGEQYF
NA	TRBV7-9	TRBJ2-2	NA	TGTGCCAGCAGCTTAGTCCCCGGGGAGCTGTTTTTT	CASSLVPGELFF
once	TRBV27	TRBJ1-1	NA	TGTGCCAGCAGTCCACCAGGAGACACTGAAGCTTTCTTT	CASSPPGDTEAFF
NA	TRBV6-5	TRBJ2-1	NA	TGTGCCAGCAGTTACTCAGGGCCACTGACCAATGAGCAGTTCTTC	CASSYSGPLTNEQFF
NA	TRBV5-4	TRBJ2-2	NA	TGTGCCAGCAGCTTGGCTCTCACCGGGGAGCTGTTTTTT	CASSLALTGELFF
NA	TRBV9	TRBJ2-2	TRBD2	TGTGCCAGCAGCGTAGCCGTTTCTAGCGGGAGGACCACCGGGGAGCTGTTTTTT	CASSVAVSSGRTTGELFF
NA	TRBV11-2	TRBJ1-2	NA	TGTGCCAGCAGCTTATTGACCACACCGAATGGCTACACCTTC	CASSLLTTPNGYTF
NA	TRBV7-9	TRBJ2-3	TRBD2	TGTGCCACCGTAGCGGGAGGATCTACAGATACGCAGTATTTT	CATVAGGSTDTQYF
NA	TRBV6-6	TRBJ1-4	NA	TGTGCCAGCAGCCCAACCTCGGGGTTTAATGAAAAACTGTTTTTT	CASSPTSGFNEKLFF
NA	TRBV7-9	TRBJ2-7	NA	TGTGCGGGGGCGATGGATAATACCTACGAGCAGTACTTC	CAGAMDNTYEQYF
NA	TRBV5-6	TRBJ2-7	NA	TGTGCCAGCAGAACTAGGGGCGAGAGTGGAGAGCAGTACTTC	CASRTRGESGEQYF
NA	TRBV11-2	TRBJ2-6	NA	TGTGCCAGCTGCAGCAGATCCCCACCTGGGGCCAACGTCCTGACTTTC	CASCSRSPPGANVLTF
NA	TRBV7-2	TRBJ1-6	TRBD1	TGTGCCAGCAGCTTAGGGGACAGGGTACTCCACTTT	CASSLGDRVLHF
NA	TRBV27	TRBJ2-1	TRBD1	TGTGCCAGCAGTCCCTCGACAGGGGAAGTCCCCAATGAGCAGTTCTTC	CASSPSTGEVPNEQFF
NA	TRBV7-2	TRBJ1-1	NA	TGTGCCAGCAGCTATGAAACCTTCGTAGCTTTCTTT	CASSYETFVAFF
NA	TRBV5-4	TRBJ2-7	TRBD1	TGTGCCAGCAGCTTGGGGGACAGGGGGCAATACGAGCAGTACTTC	CASSLGDRGQYEQYF